One T cell receptor beta chain is described in this entry. Its antigen is currently unknown. These data belong to a study of shared clonotypes between healthy human individuals. Study results and limitations: Clonotype sharing across donors was expected to vary with sequencing depth. Naive subsets generally had larger estimated richness than memory subsets. Researchers sampled blood only, noting tissue repertoires likely differ.

Germline CDR1 is SGHNT and CDR2 is YYREEE (reference sequence). V dropped 2 bases and J dropped 7; count of bases not matched to a gene: 7. The CDR3 has 15 amino acids. Replicate sorted-subset PCRs were loaded with around 220 ng DNA, 31,000 or so T cell genomes. Generated by immunoSEQ multiplex PCR, the TCRdb table keeps only in-frame clones and is missing some. Among about 2.4 million clones, 80% to 95% were seen once, and the ten largest hold about 0.34%. The sequence derives from a man between 18 and 29 years old in good health. Some clones in this sample may be carry-over from other donors' samples. The sequencing sample was made of naive CD4+ T cells from PBMCs. Subset in this sample: CD45RA+ positively selected. This sequence joins TRBV5-4 and TRBJ1-2; 11 bases map to TRBD1. The CDR3 region is CASSFPDRGQSGYTF. The CDR3 DNA sequence: TGTGCCAGCAGCTTCCCGGACAGGGGGCAGAGTGGCTACACCTTC.